Listed below are T cell receptor beta chains from one sample, sequenced in a study of cytomegalovirus exposure and HLA in healthy donors. TCRdb keeps only in-frame clones here, not all; method: immunoSEQ multiplex PCR. The sample has more than 90,000 clones; 65% to 85% are singletons. Sequencing was carried out using PBMCs. The receptors come from a man aged 45 to 65 in good health and CMV-seropositive. Both conserved end residues are part of each CDR3. Fields, in order: CDR3 protein, CDR3 DNA, J gene, D gene, V gene, clone size. A D gene is named only where the DNA matches it firmly. Rows may omit the clone size; those that give it use once, few, many or a size class.

cdr3_aa: CASNPANTGELFF
cdr3_nt: TGCGCCAGCAACCCAGCGAACACCGGGGAGCTGTTTTTT
j_call: TRBJ2-2
d_call: -
v_call: TRBV10-1
clone_size: -

cdr3_aa: CASSQEDNRYGYTF
cdr3_nt: TGCGCCAGCAGCCAAGAGGACAACAGATATGGCTACACCTTC
j_call: TRBJ1-2
d_call: -
v_call: TRBV4-1
clone_size: -

cdr3_aa: CASSKTGTGGNEQFF
cdr3_nt: TGTGCCAGCAGTAAGACCGGGACAGGGGGCAATGAGCAGTTCTTC
j_call: TRBJ2-1
d_call: TRBD1
v_call: TRBV28
clone_size: -

cdr3_aa: CASSPGVFTYEQYF
cdr3_nt: TGTGCCAGCAGTCCAGGGGTCTTTACCTACGAGCAGTACTTC
j_call: TRBJ2-7
d_call: -
v_call: TRBV27
clone_size: -

cdr3_aa: CASSDQGSWGGEQYF
cdr3_nt: TGCGCCAGCAGTGATCAGGGGTCCTGGGGGGGAGAGCAGTACTTC
j_call: TRBJ2-5
d_call: -
v_call: TRBV10-1
clone_size: -

cdr3_aa: CASSLGQGSADTQYF
cdr3_nt: TGCGCCAGCAGCTTGGGACAGGGAAGCGCAGATACGCAGTATTTT
j_call: TRBJ2-3
d_call: TRBD1
v_call: TRBV5-1
clone_size: -

cdr3_aa: CASSQSGSKRKENTIYF
cdr3_nt: TGCGCCAGCAGTCAATCCGGGAGTAAGCGAAAGGAAAACACCATATATTTT
j_call: TRBJ1-3
d_call: -
v_call: TRBV23-1
clone_size: few

cdr3_aa: CASSLGIQGNYGYTF
cdr3_nt: TGCGCCAGCAGCTTGGGTATACAGGGGAACTATGGCTACACCTTC
j_call: TRBJ1-2
d_call: TRBD1
v_call: TRBV5-1
clone_size: -

cdr3_aa: CASSPGQFHSGNTIYF
cdr3_nt: TGTGCCAGCAGCCCGGGACAGTTCCACTCTGGAAACACCATATATTTT
j_call: TRBJ1-3
d_call: TRBD1
v_call: TRBV11-3
clone_size: -

cdr3_aa: CASSERSGWEDPVGYEQYF
cdr3_nt: TGTGCCAGCAGTGAACGGTCCGGGTGGGAGGATCCTGTGGGCTACGAGCAGTACTTC
j_call: TRBJ2-7
d_call: -
v_call: TRBV6-1
clone_size: -

cdr3_aa: CASSIGQVEEIYGYTF
cdr3_nt: TGTGCCAGCAGCATCGGACAGGTTGAGGAGATATATGGCTACACCTTC
j_call: TRBJ1-2
d_call: TRBD1
v_call: TRBV7-9
clone_size: -

cdr3_aa: CASRRTGGARNEQFF
cdr3_nt: TGCGCCAGCAGACGGACAGGGGGGGCTAGAAATGAGCAGTTCTTC
j_call: TRBJ2-1
d_call: TRBD1
v_call: TRBV4-1
clone_size: few

cdr3_aa: CSSSSRLAGGSSYEQYF
cdr3_nt: TGTTCCAGCAGCTCACGGCTAGCGGGAGGGAGCTCCTACGAGCAGTACTTC
j_call: TRBJ2-7
d_call: TRBD2
v_call: TRBV7-9
clone_size: few

cdr3_aa: CASSVASGRAGSGTDTQYF
cdr3_nt: TGTGCCAGCAGTGTGGCTAGCGGGAGGGCAGGGTCCGGAACAGATACGCAGTATTTT
j_call: TRBJ2-3
d_call: TRBD2
v_call: TRBV6-1
clone_size: -

cdr3_aa: CSVEDYSSGRYNEQFF
cdr3_nt: TGCAGCGTTGAAGATTATTCTAGCGGGAGATACAATGAGCAGTTCTTC
j_call: TRBJ2-1
d_call: TRBD2
v_call: TRBV29-1
clone_size: -

cdr3_aa: CASSLPKGPDRGFPYEQYF
cdr3_nt: TGTGCCAGCAGCCTGCCTAAAGGCCCGGACAGGGGGTTCCCCTACGAGCAGTACTTC
j_call: TRBJ2-7
d_call: TRBD1
v_call: TRBV11-2
clone_size: -

cdr3_aa: CASSGTSPYEQYF
cdr3_nt: TGTGCCAGCAGTGGGACTAGCCCCTACGAGCAGTACTTC
j_call: TRBJ2-7
d_call: TRBD2
v_call: TRBV27
clone_size: few

cdr3_aa: CASSGQGPGELFF
cdr3_nt: TGTGCCAGTTCCGGACAGGGCCCCGGGGAGCTGTTTTTT
j_call: TRBJ2-2
d_call: TRBD1
v_call: TRBV19
clone_size: -

cdr3_aa: CARTPQRKRNEQFF
cdr3_nt: TGTGCCAGGACGCCCCAGCGGAAGAGAAATGAGCAGTTCTTC
j_call: TRBJ2-1
d_call: -
v_call: TRBV21-1
clone_size: -

cdr3_aa: CASSRTGPNTEAFF
cdr3_nt: TGTGCCAGCAGTAGGACAGGGCCGAACACTGAAGCTTTCTTT
j_call: TRBJ1-1
d_call: TRBD1
v_call: TRBV6-1
clone_size: -

cdr3_aa: CASSHDRGPYEQYF
cdr3_nt: TGTGCCAGCAGCCACGACAGGGGGCCCTACGAGCAGTACTTC
j_call: TRBJ2-7
d_call: TRBD1
v_call: TRBV27
clone_size: -

cdr3_aa: CASSPSWDRAYEQYF
cdr3_nt: TGTGCTAGCAGCCCAAGTTGGGACAGGGCCTACGAGCAGTACTTC
j_call: TRBJ2-7
d_call: TRBD1
v_call: TRBV7-7
clone_size: -

cdr3_aa: CASSPRDRGLSGYTF
cdr3_nt: TGTGCCAGCAGCCCTCGGGACAGGGGGCTTAGTGGCTACACCTTC
j_call: TRBJ1-2
d_call: TRBD1
v_call: TRBV5-8
clone_size: -

cdr3_aa: CASSLWQGGDTEAFF
cdr3_nt: TGTGCCAGCAGCTTATGGCAGGGTGGAGACACTGAAGCTTTCTTT
j_call: TRBJ1-1
d_call: -
v_call: TRBV7-9
clone_size: -

cdr3_aa: CASSRGPAGGPGNEQFF
cdr3_nt: TGTGCCAGCAGCAGGGGCCCAGCGGGAGGGCCGGGCAATGAGCAGTTCTTC
j_call: TRBJ2-1
d_call: TRBD2
v_call: TRBV5-4
clone_size: once

cdr3_aa: CASSPQGVLAYEQYF
cdr3_nt: TGTGCCAGCAGCCCGCAGGGGGTTCTAGCCTACGAGCAGTACTTC
j_call: TRBJ2-7
d_call: TRBD1
v_call: TRBV7-9
clone_size: -

cdr3_aa: CASSAQGLQYEQYF
cdr3_nt: TGTGCCAGCAGTGCTCAGGGACTCCAATACGAGCAGTACTTC
j_call: TRBJ2-7
d_call: -
v_call: TRBV6-1
clone_size: -

cdr3_aa: CASSAWDSKYGYTF
cdr3_nt: TGTGCCAGCAGTGCCTGGGACAGCAAATATGGCTACACCTTC
j_call: TRBJ1-2
d_call: TRBD1
v_call: TRBV6-5
clone_size: few

cdr3_aa: CASKARDSGGELFF
cdr3_nt: TGTGCCAGTAAGGCCCGGGACAGCGGCGGGGAGCTGTTTTTT
j_call: TRBJ2-2
d_call: TRBD1
v_call: TRBV2
clone_size: few

cdr3_aa: CASSPWDRGKTGELFF
cdr3_nt: TGTGCCAGCAGCCCATGGGACAGGGGCAAAACCGGGGAGCTGTTTTTT
j_call: TRBJ2-2
d_call: TRBD1
v_call: TRBV11-2
clone_size: -